This TCR beta chain was found in a study of T cell responses to AZD1222 COVID-19 vaccine. Whole-study findings and limits: Among those given AZD1222, only five to seven were seropositive at baseline. Most donors were white British, females outnumbered males, and clonal diversity was possibly underestimated. Researchers report vaccine-associated CD4 TCRs spanning spike, with dominance at 160-218 and 743-854.

The CDR3 is made up of 14 amino acids. Looked up from germline, CDR1 is LNHDA and CDR2 is SQIVND (reference sequence). The V and J ends lost 3 bases and 5 bases respectively, with 13 bases between them. TCRdb's copy holds only in-frame clones and misses some; the assay was immunoSEQ multiplex PCR. This table holds 25,000 to 40,000 clones, around nine tenths found once. This clone was seen just once. Its specificity is unknown. Pooling covered second doses at about 4 or about 12 weeks. The sequence derives from an adult who received the AZD1222 COVID-19 vaccine. Here the sequenced sample was peripheral blood, taken 28 days after the second AZD1222 dose. The gene calls are TRBV19 and TRBJ1-1, with D possibly matching TRBD1 (5 bases). The CDR3 bases are TGTGCCAGTAGTATCCGGGACGGGTTTACTGAAGCTTTCTTT. It specifies CASSIRDGFTEAFF.